Following are 9 T cell receptor beta chains from one sample sequenced in a study of CD8+CD57+ T cells in acquired aplastic anemia. According to the study, genomic DNA was the template for TCR beta VDJ and CDR3 profiling. Each CDR3 protein is one row after TCRdb ran MiXCR on the reads. The table has approximately 250,000 distinct CDR3 sequences, approximately 79% seen once. Selection for sequencing was limited to patients who had shown CD8+CD57+ cell expansion by flow cytometry. Sequencing used sorted CD4+, CD8+, or CD8+CD57+ T cells (not recorded which) from PBMCs. The source of these receptors is a human donor with aplastic anemia.

The chain employs TRBV10-3 and TRBJ2-6, with 7 bases matching TRBD1. The CDR3 is 16 amino acids. J was trimmed by 2 bases and V by 3 bases; bases with no gene match: 4. Germline loops: CDR1 ENHRY, CDR2 SYGVKD. CDR3 in amino acids: CAISDPGGAGANVLTF. The CDR3, as DNA: TGTGCCATCAGTGATCCAGGGGGTGCTGGGGCCAACGTCCTGACTTTC.

The J gene is TRBJ2-7, the V gene TRBV2; a weak D match, TRBD2 (5 bases). Trimming cost V 6 bases and J 10 bases, with 34 bases left between them. The CDR3 consists of 18 residues. The germline V gene encodes CDR1 SNHLY and CDR2 FYNNEI. The CDR3 DNA follows: TGTGCCAGCAGCGATCGTGCGGGCCGGGGTGAAGCTTCCTTCGGACAGTACGTC. Translating gives CASSDRAGRGEASFGQYV.

In regard to this clonotype: The junction does not match germline at one end; this may be a read error. The chain combines TRBV25-1 with TRBJ2-1, with 7 bases aligning to TRBD1. Germline lookup yields CDR1 MGHDK and CDR2 SYGVNS. The CDR3 covers 14 residues. CDR3 sequence: CASSGQGPYNEQSF. CDR3 nucleotides: TGTGCCAGCAGTGGACAGGGTCCCTACAATGAGCAGTCCTTC.

V usage is TRBV11-3 and J usage is TRBJ2-2; no clear D gene. V dropped 5 bases and J dropped 2 bases, with 15 bases sitting between them. Germline CDR1 reads SGHNT; CDR2 reads YENEEA. There are 16 residues in the CDR3. The CDR3 region has the DNA TGTGCCAGCAGCCTGGATCGCGGAACTAACACCGGGGAGCTGTTTTTT. Its protein is CASSLDRGTNTGELFF.

This clonotype has only one observation. The chain couples TRBV7-2 to TRBJ2-3; D is perhaps TRBD2 (7 bases). This CDR3 spans 14 amino acids. The V end was cut by 5 bases, the J end by 13 bases, with 22 bases between. Per the germline V gene, CDR1 is SGHTA and CDR2 is FQGNSA. The CDR3 nucleotides read TGTGCCAGCAGCCTACAGGGAGGGGCCGGGGTCAAGTATTTT. Its protein product is CASSLQGGAGVKYF.

This clonotype was recorded a few times. CDR3 coding DNA: TGTGCCAGCGGGGAAGGTGGCACAGACGAGCAGTATTTT. As protein: CASGEGGTDEQYF. The chain recombines TRBV2 with TRBJ2-3, with D hard to call. Germline lookup yields CDR1 SNHLY and CDR2 FYNNEI. The CDR3 spans 13 residues. V was pared by 8 bases and J by 11 bases, with 20 bases between.

The chain joins TRBV5-4 to TRBJ1-2; D is unresolved. V dropped 2 bases and J dropped 5 bases, with 13 bases sitting between them. Germline V gene lookup returns CDR1 SGHNT and CDR2 YYREEE (reference sequence). This CDR3 has 14 amino acids. The CDR3 sequence: CASSLRNDYYGYTF. CDR3 bases: TGTGCCAGCAGCTTAAGGAATGACTATTATGGCTACACCTTC. Together with reference TRBV5-4 and TRBJ1-2, the CDR3 gives the full variable domain: ETGVTQSPTHLIKTRGQQVTLRCSSQSGHNTVSWYQQALGQGPQFIFQYYREEENGRGNFPPRFSGLQFPNYSSELNVNALELDDSALYLCASSLRNDYYGYTFGSGTRLTVV.

This clonotype was observed a handful of times. One end of the junction varies from germline; a read error may be responsible. The rearrangement links TRBV7-8 to TRBJ2-7, with a possible D match to TRBD2 (6 bases). Germline CDR1 and CDR2: SGHVS and FQNEAQ. The CDR3 is made up of 14 amino acids. CDR3 nucleotide sequence: TGTGCCAGCAGCTTAGCAGGAGGGGACGATAAGCAGTATTTC. Translating it yields CASSLAGGDDKQYF. The full variable domain, in which reference TRBV7-8 and TRBJ2-7 provide the parts outside the CDR3, is GAGVSQSPRYKVAKRGQDVALRCDPISGHVSLFWYQQALGQGPEFLTYFQNEAQLDKSGLPSDRFFAERPEGSVSTLKIQRTQQEDSAVYLCASSLAGGDDKQYFGPGTRLTVT.

The gene calls are TRBV24-1 and TRBJ1-5, with D possibly matching TRBD1 (5 bases). Trimming removed 5 bases from V and 1 base from J, with 8 bases in between. Per the germline V gene, CDR1 is KGHDR and CDR2 is SFDVKD. CDR3 length equals 14 residues. The chain's CDR3 is CATSGDGSNQPQHF. The CDR3 coding sequence is TGTGCCACCAGTGGGGACGGCAGCAATCAGCCCCAGCATTTT.